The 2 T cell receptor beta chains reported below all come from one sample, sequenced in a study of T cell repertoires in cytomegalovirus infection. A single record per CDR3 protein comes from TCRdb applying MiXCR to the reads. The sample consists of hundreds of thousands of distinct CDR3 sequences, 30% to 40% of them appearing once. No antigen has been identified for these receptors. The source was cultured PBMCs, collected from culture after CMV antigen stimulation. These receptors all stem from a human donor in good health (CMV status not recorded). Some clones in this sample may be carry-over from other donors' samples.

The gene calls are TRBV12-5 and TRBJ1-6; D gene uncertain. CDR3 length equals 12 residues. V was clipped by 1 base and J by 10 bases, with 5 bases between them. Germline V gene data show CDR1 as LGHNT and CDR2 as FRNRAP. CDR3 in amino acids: CASGLETSPLHF. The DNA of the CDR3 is TGTGCTAGTGGTTTGGAAACCTCACCCCTCCACTTT.

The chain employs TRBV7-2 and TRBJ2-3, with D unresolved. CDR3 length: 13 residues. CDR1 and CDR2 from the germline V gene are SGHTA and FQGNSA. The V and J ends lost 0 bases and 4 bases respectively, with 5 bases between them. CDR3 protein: CASSLAASDTQYF. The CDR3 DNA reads TGTGCCAGCAGCTTAGCCGCATCAGATACGCAGTATTTT.